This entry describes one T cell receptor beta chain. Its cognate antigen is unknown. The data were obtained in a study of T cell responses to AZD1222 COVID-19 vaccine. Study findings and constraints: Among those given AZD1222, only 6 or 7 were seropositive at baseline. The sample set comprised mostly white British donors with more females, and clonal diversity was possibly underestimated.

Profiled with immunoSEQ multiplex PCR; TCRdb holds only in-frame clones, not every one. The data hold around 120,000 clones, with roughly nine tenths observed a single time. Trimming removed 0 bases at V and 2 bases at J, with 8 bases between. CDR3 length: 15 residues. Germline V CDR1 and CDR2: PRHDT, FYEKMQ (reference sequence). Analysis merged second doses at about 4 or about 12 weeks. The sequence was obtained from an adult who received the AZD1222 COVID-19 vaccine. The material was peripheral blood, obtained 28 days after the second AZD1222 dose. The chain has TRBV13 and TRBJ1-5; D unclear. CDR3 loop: CASSLGLGGNQPQHF. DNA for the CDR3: TGTGCCAGCAGCTTAGGCCTAGGTGGCAATCAGCCCCAGCATTTT.